This T cell receptor (beta chain) was recorded in a study of response to subunit inactivated influenza vaccine. Study conclusions and caveats: It was suggested by the authors that few new T cells are recruited by each seasonal influenza vaccination.

TCRdb passed the RT-PCR reads through MiXCR, listing each CDR3 protein once. The profile shows about 170,000 distinct CDR3 sequences, roughly 10% of them singletons. In the case of this clonotype: Antigen: not known.

CDR3 size: 16 residues. V was shortened by 5 bases and J by 1 base, with 18 bases between the two germline ends. The germline V gene encodes CDR1 SGHAT and CDR2 FQNNGV. This TCR came from a man aged 50-75 years who received an inactivated influenza vaccine. V is TRBV11-2 and J is TRBJ2-7; no definite D call. The sample here was CD8+ T cells sorted from PBMCs, taken less than 30 months after vaccination. CDR3 sequence: CASSPHPTDVSYEQYF. The CDR3 DNA sequence: TGTGCCAGCAGCCCCCATCCAACCGACGTTTCCTACGAGCAGTACTTC.